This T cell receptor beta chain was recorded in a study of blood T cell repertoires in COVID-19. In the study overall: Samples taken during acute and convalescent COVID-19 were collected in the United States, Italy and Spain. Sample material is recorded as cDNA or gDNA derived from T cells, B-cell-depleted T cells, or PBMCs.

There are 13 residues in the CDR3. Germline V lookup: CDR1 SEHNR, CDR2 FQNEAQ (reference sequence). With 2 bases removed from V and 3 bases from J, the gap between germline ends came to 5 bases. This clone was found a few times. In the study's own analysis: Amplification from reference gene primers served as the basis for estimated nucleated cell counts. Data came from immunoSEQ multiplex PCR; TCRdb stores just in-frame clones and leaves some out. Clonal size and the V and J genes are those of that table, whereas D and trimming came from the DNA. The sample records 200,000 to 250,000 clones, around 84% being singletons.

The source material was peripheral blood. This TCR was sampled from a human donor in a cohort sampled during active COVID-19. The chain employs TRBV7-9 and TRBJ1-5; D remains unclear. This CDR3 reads CASSLSNNQPQHF. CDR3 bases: TGTGCCAGCAGCTTATCAAACAATCAGCCCCAGCATTTT.